The 15 T cell receptor beta chains below were found in one sample sequenced in a study of blood T cell repertoires in COVID-19. This table comes from immunoSEQ multiplex PCR, and its TCRdb copy is limited to in-frame clones, with some not included. Of around 170,000 clones listed, around 83% are singletons. Sequencing used peripheral blood. The source of these receptors is a man aged 45-65 years with active or convalescent COVID-19.

V usage is TRBV5-1 and J usage is TRBJ1-4; 8 bases fit TRBD1. The CDR3 runs to 15 residues. The germline V gene has CDR1 SGHRS and CDR2 YFSETQ. V was clipped by 9 bases and J by 0 bases; unmatched bases: 7. The CDR3 DNA sequence: TGCGCCAACAATGGACAGGGTGCAACTAATGAAAAACTGTTTTTT. It codes for CANNGQGATNEKLFF. Drawing the rest from reference TRBV5-1 and TRBJ1-4, the complete variable domain is KAGVTQTPRYLIKTRGQQVTLSCSPISGHRSVSWYQQTPGQGLQFLFEYFSETQRNKGNFPGRFSGRQFSNSRSEMNVSTLELGDSALYLCANNGQGATNEKLFFGSGTQLSVL.

The chain couples TRBV10-3 to TRBJ2-7, with D perhaps TRBD1 (5 bases). Trimming took 2 bases from V and 3 from J, leaving 8 bases between them. The germline CDR1 and CDR2 sequences are ENHRY and SYGVKD. The CDR3 consists of 13 residues. CDR3 DNA sequence: TGTGCCATCAGTGAGAGACAGAACTACGAGCAGTACTTC. This gives the protein CAISERQNYEQYF.

V and J are TRBV11-2 and TRBJ1-4; TRBD1 might be the D (6 bases). The CDR3 is made up of 16 amino acids. CDR1 and CDR2 from the germline V gene are SGHAT and FQNNGV. Trimming removed 5 bases from V and 5 bases from J, with 18 bases in between. CDR3 coding DNA: TGTGCCAGCAGCCCCAGGGGTCGAGCATGGAATGAAAAACTGTTTTTT. The encoded protein is CASSPRGRAWNEKLFF.

V and J are TRBV21-1 and TRBJ2-3; the D call TRBD2 from the table was never checked on the DNA. TRBV21-1 is noted as a pseudogene. This CDR3 has 19 amino acids. The CDR3 DNA is TGTGCCACCCCGGGCAAGGGACTAGCGGGGGGCACTAGCACAGATACGCAGTATTTT. It codes for CATPGKGLAGGTSTDTQYF.

The chain recombines TRBV7-2 with TRBJ2-1; tentatively, D is TRBD1 (5 bases). Germline V gene lookup returns CDR1 SGHTA and CDR2 FQGNSA. This CDR3 has 14 residues. Trimming left V 0 bases short and J 3 bases short, with 6 bases between. As DNA, the CDR3 is TGTGCCAGCAGCTTAGCAAGGGGCTACAATGAGCAGTTCTTC. This sequence encodes CASSLARGYNEQFF. The variable domain in full, completed from reference TRBV7-2 and TRBJ2-1, reads GAGVSQSPSNKVTEKGKDVELRCDPISGHTALYWYRQSLGQGLEFLIYFQGNSAPDKSGLPSDRFSAERTGGSVSTLTIQRTQQEDSAVYLCASSLARGYNEQFFGPGTRLTVL.

The rearrangement links TRBV5-1 to TRBJ1-5; 9 bases map to TRBD1. V dropped 4 bases and J dropped 7; count of bases not matched to a gene: 9. The CDR3 loop spans 15 amino acids. The germline CDR1 and CDR2 sequences are SGHRS and YFSETQ. The CDR3 bases are TGCGCCAGCAGCGTAACAGGGGGCGCTGGACAGCCCCAGCATTTT. Translation gives CASSVTGGAGQPQHF. The full variable domain, with the rest looked up from reference TRBV5-1 and TRBJ1-5, is KAGVTQTPRYLIKTRGQQVTLSCSPISGHRSVSWYQQTPGQGLQFLFEYFSETQRNKGNFPGRFSGRQFSNSRSEMNVSTLELGDSALYLCASSVTGGAGQPQHFGDGTRLSIL.

V gene TRBV7-2 combines with J gene TRBJ2-3, with a weak D call TRBD1 (5 bases). The CDR3 is 16 residues long. Per the germline V gene, CDR1 is SGHTA and CDR2 is FQGNSA. V shed 4 bases and J shed 0 bases, with 14 bases lying between them. The CDR3 region is CASSSLRTTSTDTQYF. Here the CDR3 DNA reads TGTGCCAGCAGCTCATTGAGGACAACTAGCACAGATACGCAGTATTTT.

V gene TRBV10-1 combines with J gene TRBJ2-7; D gene ambiguous. Per germline, CDR1 WNHNN and CDR2 SYGVQD (reference sequence). The CDR3 sequence is 14 residues long. V was cut by 3 bases and J by 2 bases, with 11 bases left in between. Written as DNA, the CDR3 is TGCGCCAGCAGTGAATATTACACAACCTACGAGCAGTACTTC. This translates into CASSEYYTTYEQYF.

The genes are TRBV5-1 and TRBJ2-5, with 8 bases matching TRBD1. The CDR3 extends over 14 amino acids. V was pared by 3 bases and J by 3 bases, with 4 bases of the junction left unmatched. The V gene's germline CDR1 is SGHRS and CDR2 YFSETQ. This CDR3 reads CASSSLQGEETQYF. CDR3 nucleotides: TGCGCCAGCAGCTCCTTACAGGGGGAAGAGACCCAGTACTTC.

This clone was found once. The gene calls are TRBV6-5 and TRBJ2-2; the D is unclear. This CDR3 spans 14 amino acids. The V and J ends lost 4 bases and 4 bases respectively, with 10 bases between them. Looked up from germline, CDR1 is MNHEY and CDR2 is SVGAGI. CDR3 nucleotides: TGTGCCAGCAGTTCCGGTAGTCTCACCGGGGAGCTGTTTTTT. The encoded protein is CASSSGSLTGELFF.

The genes are TRBV20-1 and TRBJ1-1; D is unclear. The CDR3 has 10 amino acids. Trimming pared 7 bases from V and 6 bases from J, leaving 9 bases between. CDR1 and CDR2 (germline): DFQATT, SNEGSKA (reference sequence). The chain's CDR3 is CSVPKPEAFF. The CDR3 coding sequence is TGCAGTGTCCCTAAACCTGAAGCTTTCTTT.

The V call is TRBV11-3, the J call TRBJ2-1, with 7 bases lining up with TRBD1. The J segment lost 4 bases and the V segment lost 5 bases, leaving 8 bases of the junction unmatched. The CDR3 extends over 15 amino acids. In germline, CDR1 is SGHNT, CDR2 YENEEA. The CDR3 spells CASSRPGQAYNEQFF. In DNA form, the CDR3 reads TGTGCCAGCAGCCGCCCCGGACAGGCTTACAATGAGCAGTTCTTC.

This chain connects TRBV7-9 to TRBJ1-2; D perhaps matches TRBD1 (5 bases). Germline V gene sequence: CDR1 SEHNR, CDR2 FQNEAQ (reference sequence). The CDR3 runs to 15 residues. With 4 bases removed from V and 2 bases from J, the gap between germline ends came to 14 bases. The CDR3 sequence is CASSSITGTNYGYTF. The CDR3 DNA follows: TGTGCCAGCAGCTCCATCACAGGCACCAACTATGGCTACACCTTC.

The rearrangement uses TRBV4-1 and TRBJ1-1, with 8 positions matching TRBD1. After removal of 0 bases from V and 9 bases from J, the junction contained 9 bases not matched to a gene. The V gene's germline CDR1 is MGHRA and CDR2 YSYEKL. The CDR3 runs 15 residues. CDR3 sequence reads: CASSQDRPGGEKAFF. The CDR3 bases are TGCGCCAGCAGCCAAGATAGGCCAGGGGGCGAAAAAGCTTTCTTT.

The rearrangement uses TRBV28 and TRBJ2-7; 8 positions match TRBD2. Germline CDR1 reads MDHEN; CDR2 reads SYDVKM. The CDR3 is made up of 14 amino acids. The junction had 9 bases not matched to a gene; V was cut back by 6 bases and J by 5 bases. CDR3 DNA sequence: TGTGCCAGCAGCAGAAGCGGGAGTCTCCACGAGCAGTACTTC. This translates into CASSRSGSLHEQYF.